What follows are 30 T cell receptor beta chains derived from one specimen sequenced in a study of blood T cell repertoires in COVID-19. Assay: immunoSEQ multiplex PCR; the TCRdb copy retains only in-frame clones and omits some. The table shows about 200,000 clones, with about 85% occurring only once. The source material was peripheral blood. The receptors originated from a man between 60 and 75 years old with COVID-19, enrolled during active disease.

This rearrangement joins TRBV4-1 to TRBJ1-2; weak D call: TRBD1 (6 bases). Trimming took 2 bases from V and 4 from J, leaving 11 bases between them. Germline V gives CDR1 MGHRA, CDR2 YSYEKL. The CDR3 consists of 14 residues. CDR3 sequence: CASSQSRGSYGYTF. The DNA for the CDR3 is TGCGCCAGCAGCCAAAGTAGGGGGTCCTATGGCTACACCTTC.

V gene TRBV5-1 combines with J gene TRBJ1-1, with D possibly matching TRBD1 (6 bases). The CDR3 is made up of 13 amino acids. Germline V gene lookup returns CDR1 SGHRS and CDR2 YFSETQ. V lost 4 bases, J lost 5 bases, and 12 bases lay in between. CDR3 amino acids: CASSGTGMTEAFF. CDR3 nucleotides: TGCGCCAGCAGCGGAACAGGGATGACTGAAGCTTTCTTT.

This chain uses TRBV7-6 with TRBJ2-7; TRBD1 agrees at 10 bases. This CDR3 spans 14 amino acids. CDR1 and CDR2 from the germline V gene are SGHVS and FNYEAQ. The ends lost 5 bases at V and 2 bases at J; junction bases unmatched: 3. CDR3 residues: CASSAGQGAYEQYF. The CDR3, as DNA: TGTGCCAGCAGCGCCGGACAGGGGGCCTACGAGCAGTACTTC. The full variable domain, rest sourced from reference TRBV7-6 and TRBJ2-7, is GAGVSQSPRYKVTKRGQDVALRCDPISGHVSLYWYRQALGQGPEFLTYFNYEAQQDKSGLPNDRFSAERPEGSISTLTIQRTEQRDSAMYRCASSAGQGAYEQYFGPGTRLTVT.

The J gene is TRBJ2-3, the V gene TRBV30; 8 bases align to TRBD2. The junction had 6 bases not matched to a gene; V was cut back by 0 bases and J by 1 base. CDR3 size: 16 residues. The germline V gene has CDR1 GTSNPN and CDR2 SVGIG (reference sequence). The CDR3 DNA reads TGTGCCTGGAGTGTAAGGCGGGAGGAGCGCACAGATACGCAGTATTTT. It specifies CAWSVRREERTDTQYF.

The V and J genes are TRBV5-1 and TRBJ2-5, with D perhaps TRBD1 (6 bases). Germline assignment: CDR1 SGHRS and CDR2 YFSETQ. The CDR3 runs 14 residues. Trimming stripped 0 bases from V and 2 bases from J, with 8 bases between. This CDR3 is CASSLGGLQETQYF. The DNA for the CDR3 is TGCGCCAGCAGCTTGGGGGGGCTACAAGAGACCCAGTACTTC.

The count of this clone is one. This chain's CDR3 is CASSLRHLRSGNTIYF. The CDR3 region has the DNA TGTGCCAGCAGCTTAAGACACCTCCGCTCTGGAAACACCATATATTTT. The chain joins TRBV5-8 to TRBJ1-3; D is uncertain. Per germline, CDR1 SGHTS and CDR2 YDEGEE. V lost 2 bases and J lost 0, with 12 bases in between. CDR3 length equals 16 residues.

The V and J genes are TRBV28 and TRBJ1-2; D call uncertain. Trimming shortened V by 2 bases and J by 8 bases, and 9 bases separated the two germline ends. The germline gives CDR1 MDHEN, CDR2 SYDVKM. CDR3 length equals 12 residues. The CDR3 DNA reads as TGTGCCAGCAGTTTACGCCGGCGGGGCTACACCTTC. Protein: CASSLRRRGYTF.

This rearrangement joins TRBV6-5 to TRBJ2-1; possible D gene TRBD1, 6 bases. V dropped 5 bases and J dropped 9 bases, with 14 bases sitting between them. The CDR3 has 13 residues. Germline CDR1 reads MNHEY; CDR2 reads SVGAGI. The CDR3 DNA follows: TGTGCCAGCAGTCGACAGGTCGGAGGTGAGCAGTTCTTC. Its protein product is CASSRQVGGEQFF.

This chain uses TRBV6-6 with TRBJ1-2; no firm D call. V lost 10 bases to trimming and J lost 2 bases, with 11 bases between them. Germline CDR1 reads MNHNY; CDR2 reads SVGAGI (reference sequence). CDR3 length equals 12 residues. CDR3: CATSPGNYGYTF. Written as DNA, the CDR3 is TGTGCCACCAGCCCGGGGAACTATGGCTACACCTTC.

The chain couples TRBV7-3 to TRBJ2-1; TRBD1 matches at 12 bases. Trimming cost V 3 bases and J 9 bases; bases outside gene matches: 6. Germline V gene data show CDR1 as SGHTA and CDR2 as FQGTGA. There are 15 residues in the CDR3. The CDR3 spells CASSFPGQGAGEQFF. In nucleotides, the CDR3 is TGTGCCAGCAGCTTCCCGGGACAGGGGGCAGGTGAGCAGTTCTTC. The full variable domain, in which reference TRBV7-3 and TRBJ2-1 provide the parts outside the CDR3, is GAGVSQTPSNKVTEKGKYVELRCDPISGHTALYWYRQSLGQGPEFLIYFQGTGAADDSGLPNDRFFAVRPEGSVSTLKIQRTERGDSAVYLCASSFPGQGAGEQFFGPGTRLTVL.

This clone appeared once. This chain uses TRBV6-5 with TRBJ1-2; D ambiguous. The CDR3 contains 15 residues. CDR1 MNHEY and CDR2 SVGAGI come from the germline V gene. Trimming took off 0 bases at V and 2 bases at J, with 10 bases between the two ends. The CDR3 here is CASSYSSTVNYGYTF. The DNA of the CDR3 is TGTGCCAGCAGTTACTCGAGTACAGTCAACTATGGCTACACCTTC.

Only one count was recorded for this clone. Here the CDR3 reads CASSWSQSRGNTIYF. CDR3 bases: TGTGCCAGCAGTTGGAGTCAGTCAAGAGGAAACACCATATATTTT. The rearrangement links TRBV28 to TRBJ1-3; D not resolved. The CDR3 totals 15 residues. Germline V gene lookup returns CDR1 MDHEN and CDR2 SYDVKM. Trimming pared 4 bases from V and 4 bases from J, leaving 14 bases between. The variable domain in full, completed from reference TRBV28 and TRBJ1-3, reads DVKVTQSSRYLVKRTGEKVFLECVQDMDHENMFWYRQDPGLGLRLIYFSYDVKMKEKGDIPEGYSVSREKKERFSLILESASTNQTSMYLCASSWSQSRGNTIYFGEGSWLTVV.

This clone came up a few times. The chain has TRBV7-6 and TRBJ2-7; D may be TRBD1 (6 bases). Germline CDR1 reads SGHVS; CDR2 reads FNYEAQ. Trimming took 1 base from V and 3 from J, leaving 16 bases between them. This CDR3 comprises 16 residues. CDR3 coding DNA: TGTGCCAGCAGCTTAGGCTCAGGGGTAAGGGACTACGAGCAGTACTTC. Encoded protein: CASSLGSGVRDYEQYF.

The chain couples TRBV13 to TRBJ2-7, with TRBD2 identical over 8 bases. V was pared by 5 bases and J by 0 bases, with 3 bases of the junction left unmatched. The V gene's germline CDR1 is PRHDT and CDR2 FYEKMQ (reference sequence). The CDR3 contains 14 residues. The CDR3 protein is CASSLSGTSYEQYF. The CDR3, as DNA: TGTGCCAGCAGCCTTAGCGGGACCTCCTACGAGCAGTACTTC.

V and J are TRBV19 and TRBJ1-6; 9 nucleotides align to TRBD1. V lost 4 bases and J lost 11; bases outside the gene matches: 9. Germline V gene sequence: CDR1 LNHDA, CDR2 SQIVND (reference sequence). This CDR3 contains 15 residues. The CDR3 nucleotides are TGTGCCAGTAGTACCGGGACAGGGATCGTCGCACCCCTCCACTTT. It translates to CASSTGTGIVAPLHF.

The chain carries TRBV30 and TRBJ2-1, with a possible D match to TRBD1 (6 bases). Deletions cut 2 bases from V and 9 bases from J, with 20 bases between. Germline CDR1 is GTSNPN and CDR2 is SVGIG (reference sequence). This CDR3 contains 15 residues. This CDR3 is CAWSTTGMKRSEQFF. The CDR3 region has the DNA TGTGCCTGGAGTACGACAGGAATGAAACGTAGTGAGCAGTTCTTC.

The chain couples TRBV28 to TRBJ2-1, with a weak D call TRBD2 (7 bases). This CDR3 is 15 amino acids long. The V end lost 10 bases, the J end lost 3 bases, and 19 bases lay between the germline ends. Germline CDR1 reads MDHEN; CDR2 reads SYDVKM. CDR3 residues: CATIHGGGVYNEQFF. The CDR3, as DNA: TGTGCCACCATACACGGAGGGGGGGTCTACAATGAGCAGTTCTTC.

This clone was recorded only once. The chain combines TRBV5-1 with TRBJ1-4, with D hard to call. CDR1 is SGHRS and CDR2 is YFSETQ in the germline V gene. The CDR3 totals 14 residues. V was cut by 1 base and J by 4 bases, with 8 bases left in between. The CDR3 protein is CASSLSGVNEKLFF. CDR3 DNA sequence: TGCGCCAGCAGCTTGTCCGGGGTTAATGAAAAACTGTTTTTT.

This clone was recorded only once. The rearrangement links TRBV27 to TRBJ2-3, with a weak D call TRBD2 (6 bases). The CDR3 totals 14 residues. CDR1 is MNHEY, CDR2 SMNVEV, per germline (reference sequence). With 3 bases removed from V and 5 bases from J, the gap between germline ends came to 12 bases. The CDR3 DNA is TGTGCCAGCAGTTTGCGGGGAGCGGTAGATACGCAGTATTTT. This codes for CASSLRGAVDTQYF.

The chain links TRBV6-1 to TRBJ1-6; tentatively, D is TRBD1 (6 bases). The CDR3 spans 17 residues. Germline assignment: CDR1 MNHNS and CDR2 SASEGT. V lost 3 bases to trimming and J lost 0 bases, with 12 bases between them. The CDR3 loop reads CASSDLGRGSYNSPLHF. CDR3 DNA: TGTGCCAGCAGTGATTTGGGCAGGGGCTCCTATAATTCACCCCTCCACTTT.

The chain has TRBV24-1 and TRBJ2-2; a possible D gene is TRBD1 (6 bases). CDR1 and CDR2 (germline): KGHDR, SFDVKD. V was shortened by 5 bases and J by 1 base, with 10 bases between the two germline ends. This CDR3 region has 15 residues. The CDR3 region is CATSVQGWNTGELFF. CDR3 sequence (DNA): TGTGCCACCAGTGTTCAGGGGTGGAACACCGGGGAGCTGTTTTTT.

The rearrangement joins TRBV12-3 or TRBV12-4 to TRBJ2-3; the D is unclear. The CDR3 totals 11 residues. Trimming cost V 3 bases and J 5 bases, with 3 bases left between them. The CDR3 spells CASSLRDTQYF. CDR3 in DNA: TGTGCCAGCAGTTTGCGAGATACGCAGTATTTT.

The chain employs TRBV9 and TRBJ2-2; a possible D gene is TRBD2 (5 bases). The CDR3 covers 16 residues. The V gene's germline CDR1 is SGDLS and CDR2 YYNGEE. V shed 0 bases and J shed 6 bases, with 15 bases lying between them. In DNA form, the CDR3 reads TGTGCCAGCAGCGTAGATCCGGGGTCGAAAGCCGGGGAGCTGTTTTTT. As protein: CASSVDPGSKAGELFF.

CDR3 in amino acids: CAISESRTDTQYF. DNA for the CDR3: TGTGCCATCAGTGAGTCGCGAACAGATACGCAGTATTTT. The chain joins TRBV10-3 to TRBJ2-3, with no clear D. CDR1 and CDR2 (germline): ENHRY, SYGVKD. Deletions cut 0 bases from V and 3 bases from J, with 4 bases between. CDR3 size: 13 residues.

The chain carries TRBV5-1 and TRBJ1-1; D may be TRBD1 (5 bases). Between the trimmed V and J ends, which lost 3 bases and 10 bases, there was a span of 22 bases. CDR3 size: 15 residues. Germline loops: CDR1 SGHRS, CDR2 YFSETQ. CDR3 sequence (DNA): TGCGCCAGCAGCTATACGACAGCCCGGGGGGAGGGAGCTTTCTTT. Its protein product is CASSYTTARGEGAFF.

The J gene is TRBJ2-3, the V gene TRBV30; D remains unclear. Trimming cost V 1 base and J 8 bases, with 10 bases left between them. The CDR3 is 12 amino acids. Germline V gives CDR1 GTSNPN, CDR2 SVGIG (reference sequence). For the CDR3, the DNA is TGTGCCTGGAGTGGCTCGGGTGGTACGCAGTATTTT. It yields the protein CAWSGSGGTQYF. The full variable domain, rest sourced from reference TRBV30 and TRBJ2-3, is SQTIHQWPATLVQPVGSPLSLECTVEGTSNPNLYWYRQAAGRGLQLLFYSVGIGQISSEVPQNLSASRPQDRQFILSSKKLLLSDSGFYLCAWSGSGGTQYFGPGTRLTVL.

V is TRBV7-9 and J is TRBJ2-3, with D unclear. The CDR3 totals 15 residues. Trimming removed 1 base from V and 0 bases from J, with 8 bases in between. CDR1 SEHNR and CDR2 FQNEAQ come from the germline V gene (reference sequence). The CDR3 sequence: CASSLVLRSTDTQYF. The CDR3 DNA reads TGTGCCAGCAGCTTAGTTTTGAGGAGCACAGATACGCAGTATTTT.

The chain employs TRBV24-1 and TRBJ2-3; D may be TRBD1 (5 bases). Germline lookup yields CDR1 KGHDR and CDR2 SFDVKD. The CDR3 spans 15 residues. V gave up 2 bases and J gave up 6 bases, with 14 bases separating them. CDR3 sequence: CATSDWGQGVDTQYF. In DNA form, the CDR3 reads TGTGCCACCAGTGATTGGGGCCAGGGTGTCGATACGCAGTATTTT.

The chain joins TRBV29-1 to TRBJ1-1, with D perhaps TRBD1 (5 bases). V dropped 3 bases and J dropped 3 bases, with 8 bases sitting between them. In germline, CDR1 is SQVTM, CDR2 ANQGSEA. This CDR3 spans 12 amino acids. The chain's CDR3 is CSVDGGYTEAFF. The CDR3 DNA reads as TGCAGCGTTGACGGGGGGTACACTGAAGCTTTCTTT.

The CDR3 DNA reads as TGCGCCAGCAGGGCCGGGGGGGTATCGACTGAAGCTTTCTTT. This encodes CASRAGGVSTEAFF. This chain joins TRBV10-2 and TRBJ1-1, with D perhaps matching TRBD1 (5 bases). The CDR3 is made up of 14 amino acids. Germline assignment: CDR1 WSHSY and CDR2 SAAADI. Trimming removed 6 bases at V and 5 bases at J, with 16 bases between.